This T cell receptor beta chain was recorded in a study of cytomegalovirus exposure and HLA in healthy donors listed by TCRdb under 2017. In the study overall: The roughly 700 repertoires of the first cohort and the roughly 110 validation repertoires were produced on the same platform, according to a later analysis. The study combined high-throughput TCR immunosequencing, statistical association of individual TCRs with disease status, and machine learning to predict cytomegalovirus infection status. The study aimed to test whether cataloging public T cell receptors could reveal signatures of past pathogen exposure. Besides the first cohort of more than 650 subjects, a separate validation cohort made up of some 110 different subjects was used. The research as a whole found: Of the cluster scores, approximately 94% were above 0 in a later analysis, which found that TCRs clustered in the first cohort also tended to co-occur in the 110 or so validation repertoires. The study gave a list of 150 to 200 TCR beta chains associated with cytomegalovirus. Cytomegalovirus status was reported to be diagnosed by the classifier with high specificity and sensitivity in both the original and validation cohorts. A few of the identified cytomegalovirus-associated TCR beta chains were confirmed in vitro to be specific for cytomegalovirus antigens. A later analysis had no HLA typing for the validation cohort, so co-occurrence there was scored across all 120 repertoires. While some public TCRs were present in many individuals, most TCR sequences turned up only very rarely across donors. According to the authors, the approach could potentially be generalized to other disease states and immunological phenotypes.

The germline V gene (reference sequence) specifies GTSNPN as CDR1 and SVGIG as CDR2. The CDR3, from cysteine to phenylalanine, totals 14 residues. Only the CDR3 portion is preserved as DNA: 42 bases, with reading frame beginning at the first base. Germline trimming amounts to 2 bases on V and 8 bases on J, with 8 as the count of junction bases outside the gene matches. Library construction relied on the immunoSEQ multiplex PCR assay. The original pipeline was this. A statistical classification framework was built for diagnosing cytomegalovirus status from the catalog of TCR beta chain sequences. Entries here come from immuneACCESS through TCRdb and include only in-frame sequences with V and J called. Some clones fail to appear in such tables; in the studies checked, an unresolved V gene covers under half of the shortfall, and the cause of the remainder is unknown. V, J and clone size derive from that table, while D and trimming were established from the DNA sequence. Present in this sample are about 140,000 clones, approximately 84% of which were seen just once. The top ten constitute just under 30% of the sample.

As for this clone: Which antigen it targets is not known. Per-nucleotide qualities are absent, and no much larger clonotype sits a single base away.

Separate from the approximately 700-subject first cohort, the validation cohort of some 130 subjects was the group to which the donors belonged. The sequence was obtained from a man aged 25-45 years in good health and CMV-seropositive. This chain is built from TRBV30 and TRBJ2-1; 8 central nucleotides agree with TRBD2. The sequenced material came from PBMCs. The DNA sequence is as follows: TGTGCCTGGAGTCCAGCGGGAGTGAGGGATGAGCAGTTCTTC. Its translation is CAWSPAGVRDEQFF.